This TCR beta chain emerged from a study of post-analysis software for immune sequencing data. Study-level background: The patients showed relapsing-remitting, secondary progressive and progressive-relapsing multiple sclerosis courses.

The trim removed 4 bases at V and 8 bases at J, leaving 10 bases unmatched. The germline CDR1 and CDR2 sequences are SGHRS and YFSETQ. The CDR3 is 15 amino acids. For this clonotype: Its matching antigen is unknown.

Findings and caveats of the study: With TRBV5-6, TRBV5-1 and TRBV20-1 included, about 5 TRBV segments were more frequent in patients than in controls. Samples prepared in the same batch strongly co-clustered by F measure.

Incorporated into the TCR beta cDNA libraries were unique molecular identifiers, which served to reduce PCR and sequencing biases. TCRdb independently ran MiXCR on the PCR reads; one entry per CDR3 protein. The repertoire consists of 750,000 to 950,000 distinct CDR3 sequences, with roughly half occurring once and the leading ten covering approximately 4.3%. The chain links TRBV5-1 to TRBJ2-1, with TRBD2 matching 9 bases. The sample taken for sequencing was blood. The sequence was obtained from a girl aged 5-17 years with multiple sclerosis. CDR3 bases: TGCGCCAGCAGCCCACGTAGCGGGAGTATCGATGAGCAGTTCTTC. Translation gives CASSPRSGSIDEQFF. The full variable domain, its missing parts supplied by reference TRBV5-1 and TRBJ2-1, is KAGVTQTPRYLIKTRGQQVTLSCSPISGHRSVSWYQQTPGQGLQFLFEYFSETQRNKGNFPGRFSGRQFSNSRSEMNVSTLELGDSALYLCASSPRSGSIDEQFFGPGTRLTVL.